The T cell receptor beta chain described here comes from a study of long-term antiretroviral therapy in people with HIV. Study-wide points: Repertoires from HIV showed CDR3 length ranges narrower than those of controls.

About this clone itself: Its antigen is currently unknown.

With survey level as its setting, the immunoSEQ assay was v3.0. Here immunoSEQ multiplex PCR was the method, and the copy in TCRdb shows in-frame clones only, minus some. The table includes 25,000 to 35,000 clones, around 93% detected once. V gave up 4 bases and J gave up 1 base, with 11 bases separating them. Germline loops: CDR1 SGHRS, CDR2 YFSETQ. This CDR3 has 14 amino acids. This TCR came from a man aged 50 or older with HIV. Source: unsorted PBMCs, taken approximately 7.1 years after starting antiretroviral therapy. The chain uses TRBV5-1 and TRBJ1-1; possible D gene TRBD1, 6 bases. The DNA of the CDR3 is TGCGCCAGCAGCCCGCTGGACAGGAACACTGAAGCTTTCTTT. This gives the protein CASSPLDRNTEAFF.